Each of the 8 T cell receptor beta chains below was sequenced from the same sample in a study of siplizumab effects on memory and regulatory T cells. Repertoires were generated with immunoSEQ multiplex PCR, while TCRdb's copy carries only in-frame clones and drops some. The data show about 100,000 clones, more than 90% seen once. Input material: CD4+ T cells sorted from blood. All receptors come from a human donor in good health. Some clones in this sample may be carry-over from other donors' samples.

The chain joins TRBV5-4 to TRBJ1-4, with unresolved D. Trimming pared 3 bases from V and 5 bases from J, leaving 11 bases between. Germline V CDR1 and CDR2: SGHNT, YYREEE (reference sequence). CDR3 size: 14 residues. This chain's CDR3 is CASSSGRLNEKLFF. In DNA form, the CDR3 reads TGTGCCAGCAGCTCAGGACGCTTGAATGAAAAACTGTTTTTT. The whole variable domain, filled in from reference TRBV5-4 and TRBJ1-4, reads ETGVTQSPTHLIKTRGQQVTLRCSSQSGHNTVSWYQQALGQGPQFIFQYYREEENGRGNFPPRFSGLQFPNYSSELNVNALELDDSALYLCASSSGRLNEKLFFGSGTQLSVL.

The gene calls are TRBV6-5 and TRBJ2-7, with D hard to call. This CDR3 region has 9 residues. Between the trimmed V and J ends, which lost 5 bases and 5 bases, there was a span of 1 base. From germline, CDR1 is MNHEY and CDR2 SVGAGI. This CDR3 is CASSDEQYF. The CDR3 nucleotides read TGTGCCAGCAGTGACGAGCAGTACTTC.

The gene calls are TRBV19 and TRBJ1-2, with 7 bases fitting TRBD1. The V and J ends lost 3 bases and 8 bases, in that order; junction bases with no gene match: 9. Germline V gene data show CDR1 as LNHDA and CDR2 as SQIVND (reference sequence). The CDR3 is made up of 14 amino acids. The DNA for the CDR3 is TGTGCCAGTAGTATTTCGACAGGGAGTGGCGGCTACACCTTC. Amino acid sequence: CASSISTGSGGYTF.

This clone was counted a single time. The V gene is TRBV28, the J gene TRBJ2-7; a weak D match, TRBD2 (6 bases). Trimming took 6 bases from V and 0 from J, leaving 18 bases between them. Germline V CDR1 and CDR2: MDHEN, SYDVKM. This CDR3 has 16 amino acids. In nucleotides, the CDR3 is TGTGCCAGCAGGACCTATCTAGCGAGAAGCTCCTACGAGCAGTACTTC. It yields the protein CASRTYLARSSYEQYF.

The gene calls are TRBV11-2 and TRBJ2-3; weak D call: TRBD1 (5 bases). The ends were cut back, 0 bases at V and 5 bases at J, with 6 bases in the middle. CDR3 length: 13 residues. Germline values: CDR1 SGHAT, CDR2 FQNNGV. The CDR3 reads CASSLDQGDTQYF. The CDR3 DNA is TGTGCCAGCAGCTTAGATCAGGGAGATACGCAGTATTTT.

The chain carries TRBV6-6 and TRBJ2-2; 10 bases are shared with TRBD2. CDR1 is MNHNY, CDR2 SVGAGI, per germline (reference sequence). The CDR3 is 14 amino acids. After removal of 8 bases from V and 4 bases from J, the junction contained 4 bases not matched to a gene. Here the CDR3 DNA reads TGTGCCAGCTGGGGACTAGCGATCACCGGGGAGCTGTTTTTT. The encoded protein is CASWGLAITGELFF.

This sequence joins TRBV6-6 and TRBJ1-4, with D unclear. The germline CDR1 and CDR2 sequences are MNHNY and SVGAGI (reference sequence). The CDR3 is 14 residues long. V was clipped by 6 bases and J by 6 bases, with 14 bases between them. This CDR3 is CASSHHDGDEKLFF. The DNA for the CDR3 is TGTGCCAGCAGCCACCATGATGGGGATGAAAAACTGTTTTTT.

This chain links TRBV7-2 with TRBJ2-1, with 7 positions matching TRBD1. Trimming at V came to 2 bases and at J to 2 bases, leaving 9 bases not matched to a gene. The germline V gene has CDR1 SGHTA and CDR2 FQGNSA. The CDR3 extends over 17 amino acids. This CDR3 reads CASSLQVWGTAYNEQFF. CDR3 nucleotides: TGTGCCAGCAGCTTACAAGTCTGGGGGACAGCCTACAATGAGCAGTTCTTC.